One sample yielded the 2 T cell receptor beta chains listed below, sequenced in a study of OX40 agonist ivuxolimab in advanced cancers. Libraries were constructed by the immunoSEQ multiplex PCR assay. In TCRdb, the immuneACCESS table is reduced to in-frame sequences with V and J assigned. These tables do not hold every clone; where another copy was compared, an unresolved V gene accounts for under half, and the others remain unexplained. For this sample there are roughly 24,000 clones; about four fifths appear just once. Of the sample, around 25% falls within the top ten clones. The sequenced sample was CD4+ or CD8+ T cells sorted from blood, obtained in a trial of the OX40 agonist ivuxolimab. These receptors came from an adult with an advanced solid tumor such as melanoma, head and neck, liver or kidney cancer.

CDR3 sequence: CASSPGGAQTSYEQYF. The CDR3, as DNA: TGTGCCAGCAGCCCAGGGGGGGCTCAAACGTCCTACGAGCAGTACTTC. V and J are TRBV7-9 and TRBJ2-7; TRBD1 or TRBD2 may be the D gene (7 bases each). This CDR3 is built from 16 residues. With 5 bases removed from V and 1 base from J, the gap between germline ends came to 18 bases. Germline lookup yields CDR1 SEHNR and CDR2 FQNEAQ (reference sequence).

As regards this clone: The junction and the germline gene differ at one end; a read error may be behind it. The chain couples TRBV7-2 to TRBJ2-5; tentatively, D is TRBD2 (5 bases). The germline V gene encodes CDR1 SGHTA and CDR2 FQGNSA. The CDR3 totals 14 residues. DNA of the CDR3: TGTGCCAGCAGCCTAGCCGAGGGCCAAGAGACCCAGTACTTC. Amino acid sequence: CASSLAEGQETQYF.